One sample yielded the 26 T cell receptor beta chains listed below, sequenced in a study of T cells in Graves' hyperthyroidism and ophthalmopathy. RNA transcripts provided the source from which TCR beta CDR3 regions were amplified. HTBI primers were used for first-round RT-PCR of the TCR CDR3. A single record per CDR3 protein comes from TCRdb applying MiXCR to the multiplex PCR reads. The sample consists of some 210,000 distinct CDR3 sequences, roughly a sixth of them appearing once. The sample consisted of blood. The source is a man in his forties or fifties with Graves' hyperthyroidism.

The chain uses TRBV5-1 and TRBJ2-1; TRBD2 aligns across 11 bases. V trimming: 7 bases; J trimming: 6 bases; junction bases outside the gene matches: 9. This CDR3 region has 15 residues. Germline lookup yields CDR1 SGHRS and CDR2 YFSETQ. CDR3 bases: TGCGCCAGCCGCGAGCTAGCGGGAGGACGCAATGAGCAGTTCTTC. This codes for CASRELAGGRNEQFF. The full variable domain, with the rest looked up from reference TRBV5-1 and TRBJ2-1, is KAGVTQTPRYLIKTRGQQVTLSCSPISGHRSVSWYQQTPGQGLQFLFEYFSETQRNKGNFPGRFSGRQFSNSRSEMNVSTLELGDSALYLCASRELAGGRNEQFFGPGTRLTVL.

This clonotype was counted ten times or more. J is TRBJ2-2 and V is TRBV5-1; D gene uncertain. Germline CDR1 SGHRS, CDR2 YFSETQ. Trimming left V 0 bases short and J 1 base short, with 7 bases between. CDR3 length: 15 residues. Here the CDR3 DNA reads TGCGCCAGCAGCTTGGCTGGGGTGAACACCGGGGAGCTGTTTTTT. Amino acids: CASSLAGVNTGELFF.

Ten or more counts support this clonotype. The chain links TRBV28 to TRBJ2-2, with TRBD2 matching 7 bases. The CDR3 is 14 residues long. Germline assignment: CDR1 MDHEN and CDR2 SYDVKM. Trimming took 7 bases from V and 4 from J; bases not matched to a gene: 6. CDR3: CASKTSVVTGELFF. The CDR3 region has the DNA TGTGCCAGCAAAACTAGCGTCGTCACCGGGGAGCTGTTTTTT.

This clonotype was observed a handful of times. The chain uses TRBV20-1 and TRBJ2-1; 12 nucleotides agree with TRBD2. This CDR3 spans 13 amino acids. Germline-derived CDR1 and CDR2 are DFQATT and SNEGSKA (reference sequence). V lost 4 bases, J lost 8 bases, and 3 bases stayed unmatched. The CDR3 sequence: CSAKTSGSYEQFF. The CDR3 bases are TGCAGTGCTAAGACTAGCGGGAGTTATGAGCAGTTCTTC.

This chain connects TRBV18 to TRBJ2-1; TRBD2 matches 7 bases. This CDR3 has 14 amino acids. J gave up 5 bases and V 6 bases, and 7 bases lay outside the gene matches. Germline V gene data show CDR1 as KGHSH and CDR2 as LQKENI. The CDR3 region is CASSPPSGDNEQFF. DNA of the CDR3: TGTGCCAGCTCCCCTCCCAGCGGGGACAATGAGCAGTTCTTC.

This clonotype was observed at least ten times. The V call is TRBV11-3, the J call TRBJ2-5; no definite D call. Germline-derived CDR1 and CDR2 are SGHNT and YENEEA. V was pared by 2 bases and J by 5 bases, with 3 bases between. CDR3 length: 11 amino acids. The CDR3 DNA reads TGTGCCAGCAGCTTAAGGGAGACCCAGTACTTC. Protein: CASSLRETQYF. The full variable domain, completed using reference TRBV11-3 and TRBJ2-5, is EAGVVQSPRYKIIEKKQPVAFWCNPISGHNTLYWYLQNLGQGPELLIRYENEEAVDDSQLPKDRFSAERLKGVDSTLKIQPAELGDSAVYLCASSLRETQYFGPGTRLLVL.

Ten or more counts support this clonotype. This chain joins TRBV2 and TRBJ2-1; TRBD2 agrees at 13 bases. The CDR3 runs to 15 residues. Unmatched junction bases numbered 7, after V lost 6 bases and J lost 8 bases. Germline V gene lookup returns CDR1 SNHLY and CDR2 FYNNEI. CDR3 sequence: CASRPGTSGNYEQFF. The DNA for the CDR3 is TGTGCCAGCAGACCGGGGACTAGCGGGAACTATGAGCAGTTCTTC.

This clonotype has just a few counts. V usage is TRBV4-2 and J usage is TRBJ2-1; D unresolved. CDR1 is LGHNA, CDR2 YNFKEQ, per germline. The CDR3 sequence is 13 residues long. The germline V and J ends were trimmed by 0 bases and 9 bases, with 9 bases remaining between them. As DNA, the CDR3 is TGTGCCAGCAGCCAAGACCCGCAAGGTGAGCAGTTCTTC. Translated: CASSQDPQGEQFF.

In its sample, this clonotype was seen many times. The CDR3 DNA reads as TGTGCCAGCAGCTTGACCGGGACTAGCGGGAGGTACAACCCTACCTACGAGCAGTACTTC. It translates to CASSLTGTSGRYNPTYEQYF. The chain has TRBV11-2 and TRBJ2-7; 15 nucleotides align to TRBD2. The CDR3 has 20 residues. Germline V gene sequence: CDR1 SGHAT, CDR2 FQNNGV. V lost 3 bases and J lost 2; bases outside the gene matches: 14.

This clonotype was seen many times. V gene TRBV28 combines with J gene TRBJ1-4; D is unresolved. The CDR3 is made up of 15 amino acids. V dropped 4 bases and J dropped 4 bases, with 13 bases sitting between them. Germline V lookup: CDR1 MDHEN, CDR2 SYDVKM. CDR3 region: CASSSPGRVNEKLFF. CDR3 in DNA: TGTGCCAGCAGTTCCCCGGGGAGGGTTAATGAAAAACTGTTTTTT.

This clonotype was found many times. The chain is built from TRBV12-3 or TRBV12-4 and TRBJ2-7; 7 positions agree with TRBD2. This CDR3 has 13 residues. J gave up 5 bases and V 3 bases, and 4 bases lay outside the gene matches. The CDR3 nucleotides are TGTGCCAGCAGTTTTGGGAGGGACGACGAGCAGTACTTC. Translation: CASSFGRDDEQYF.

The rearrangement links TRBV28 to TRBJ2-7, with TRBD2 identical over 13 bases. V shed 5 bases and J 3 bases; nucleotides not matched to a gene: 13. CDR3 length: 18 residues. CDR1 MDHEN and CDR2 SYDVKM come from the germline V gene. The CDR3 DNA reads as TGTGCCAGCAGTCCCGGGACTAGCGGGACGAGCCAGAACTACGAGCAGTACTTC. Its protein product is CASSPGTSGTSQNYEQYF.

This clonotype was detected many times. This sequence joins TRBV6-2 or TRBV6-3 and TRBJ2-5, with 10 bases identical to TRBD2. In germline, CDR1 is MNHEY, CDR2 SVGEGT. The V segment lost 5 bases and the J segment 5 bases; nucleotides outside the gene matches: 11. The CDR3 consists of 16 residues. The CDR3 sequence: CASSRRPSGSGETQYF. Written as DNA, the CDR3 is TGTGCCAGCAGTCGAAGACCTAGCGGGAGTGGGGAGACCCAGTACTTC.

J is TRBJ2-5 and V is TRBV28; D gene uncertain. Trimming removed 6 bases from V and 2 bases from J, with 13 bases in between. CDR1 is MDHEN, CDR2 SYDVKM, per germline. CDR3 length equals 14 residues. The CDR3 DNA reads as TGTGCCAGCAGGCTTACCCACACTCAAGAGACCCAGTACTTC. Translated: CASRLTHTQETQYF. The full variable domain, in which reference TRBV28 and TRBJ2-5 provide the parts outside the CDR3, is DVKVTQSSRYLVKRTGEKVFLECVQDMDHENMFWYRQDPGLGLRLIYFSYDVKMKEKGDIPEGYSVSREKKERFSLILESASTNQTSMYLCASRLTHTQETQYFGPGTRLLVL.

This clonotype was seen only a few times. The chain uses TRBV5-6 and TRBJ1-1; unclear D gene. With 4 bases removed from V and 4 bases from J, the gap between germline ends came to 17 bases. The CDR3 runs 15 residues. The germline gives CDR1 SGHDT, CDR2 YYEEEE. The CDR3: CASSLGLAVSTEAFF. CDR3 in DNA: TGTGCCAGCAGCCTCGGTCTGGCGGTATCCACTGAAGCTTTCTTT.

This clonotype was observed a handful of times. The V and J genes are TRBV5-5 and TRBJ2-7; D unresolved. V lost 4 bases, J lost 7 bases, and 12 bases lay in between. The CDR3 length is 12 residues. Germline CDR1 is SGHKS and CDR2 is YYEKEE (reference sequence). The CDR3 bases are TGTGCCAGCAGCCGTGACTGGAGTGAGCAGTACTTC. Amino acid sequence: CASSRDWSEQYF.

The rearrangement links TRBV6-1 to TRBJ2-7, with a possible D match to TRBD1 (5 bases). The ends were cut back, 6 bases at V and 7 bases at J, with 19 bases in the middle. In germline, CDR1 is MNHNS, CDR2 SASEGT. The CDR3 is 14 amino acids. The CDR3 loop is CASSSLLRGMEQYF. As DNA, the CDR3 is TGTGCCAGCAGCTCACTTTTAAGGGGCATGGAGCAGTACTTC.

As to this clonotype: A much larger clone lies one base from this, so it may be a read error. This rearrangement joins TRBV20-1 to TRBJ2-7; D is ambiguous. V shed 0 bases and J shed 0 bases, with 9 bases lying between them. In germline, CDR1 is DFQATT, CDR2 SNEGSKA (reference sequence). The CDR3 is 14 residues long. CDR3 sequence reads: CSARDVRISYEQYF. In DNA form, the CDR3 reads TGCAGTGCTAGAGATGTACGTATCTCCTACGAGCAGTACTTC.

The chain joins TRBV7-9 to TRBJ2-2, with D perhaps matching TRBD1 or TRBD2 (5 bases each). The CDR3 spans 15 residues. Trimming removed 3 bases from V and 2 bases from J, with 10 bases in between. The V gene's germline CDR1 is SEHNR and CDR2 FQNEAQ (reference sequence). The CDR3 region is CASSFYRDNTGELFF. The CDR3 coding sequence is TGTGCCAGCAGCTTTTATAGGGACAACACCGGGGAGCTGTTTTTT.

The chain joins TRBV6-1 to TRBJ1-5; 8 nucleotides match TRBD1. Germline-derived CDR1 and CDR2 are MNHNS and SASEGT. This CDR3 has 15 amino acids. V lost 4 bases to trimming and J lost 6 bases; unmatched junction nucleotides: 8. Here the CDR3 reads CASSALRQGSQPQHF. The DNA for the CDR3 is TGTGCCAGCAGTGCACTAAGACAGGGGTCTCAGCCCCAGCATTTT.

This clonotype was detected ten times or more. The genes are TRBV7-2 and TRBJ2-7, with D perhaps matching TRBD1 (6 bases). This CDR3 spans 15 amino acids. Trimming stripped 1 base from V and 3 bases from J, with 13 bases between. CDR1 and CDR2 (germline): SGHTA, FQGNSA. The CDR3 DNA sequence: TGTGCCAGCAGCTTAGGGGGGCGGTCTGTCTACGAGCAGTACTTC. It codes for CASSLGGRSVYEQYF.

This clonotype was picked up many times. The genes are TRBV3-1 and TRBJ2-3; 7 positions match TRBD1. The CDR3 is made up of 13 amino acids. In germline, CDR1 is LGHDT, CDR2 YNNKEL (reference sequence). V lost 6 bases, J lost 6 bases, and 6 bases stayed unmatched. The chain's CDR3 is CASRGQVADTQYF. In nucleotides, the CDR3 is TGTGCCAGCAGAGGACAGGTAGCCGATACGCAGTATTTT.

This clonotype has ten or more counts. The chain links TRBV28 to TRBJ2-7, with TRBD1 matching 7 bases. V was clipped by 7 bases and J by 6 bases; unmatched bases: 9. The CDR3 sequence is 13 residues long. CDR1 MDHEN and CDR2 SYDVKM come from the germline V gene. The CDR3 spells CASKRGLLGEQYF. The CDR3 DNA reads TGTGCCAGCAAAAGGGGGCTCCTGGGCGAGCAGTACTTC.

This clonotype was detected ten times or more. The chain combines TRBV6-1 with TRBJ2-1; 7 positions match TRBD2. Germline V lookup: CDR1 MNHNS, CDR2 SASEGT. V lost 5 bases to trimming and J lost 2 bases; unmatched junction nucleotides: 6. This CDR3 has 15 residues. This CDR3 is CASSRPGGPYNEQFF. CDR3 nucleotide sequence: TGTGCCAGCAGTAGGCCGGGAGGTCCCTACAATGAGCAGTTCTTC.

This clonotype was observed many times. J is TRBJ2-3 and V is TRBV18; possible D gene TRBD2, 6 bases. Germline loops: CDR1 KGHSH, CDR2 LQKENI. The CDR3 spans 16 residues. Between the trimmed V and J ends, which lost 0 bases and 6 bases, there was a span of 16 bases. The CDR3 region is CASSPPFGSWADTQYF. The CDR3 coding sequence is TGTGCCAGCTCACCACCGTTCGGGAGTTGGGCGGATACGCAGTATTTT. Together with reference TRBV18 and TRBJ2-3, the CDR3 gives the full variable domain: NAGVMQNPRHLVRRRGQEARLRCSPMKGHSHVYWYRQLPEEGLKFMVYLQKENIIDESGMPKERFSAEFPKEGPSILRIQQVVRGDSAAYFCASSPPFGSWADTQYFGPGTRLTVL.

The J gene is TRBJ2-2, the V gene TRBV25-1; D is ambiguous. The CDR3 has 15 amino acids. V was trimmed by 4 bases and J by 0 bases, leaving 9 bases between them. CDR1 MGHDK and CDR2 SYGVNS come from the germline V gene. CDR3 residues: CASSGRITNTGELFF. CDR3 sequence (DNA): TGTGCCAGCAGTGGGCGTATCACGAACACCGGGGAGCTGTTTTTT.